The source of this T cell receptor beta chain is a study of T-cell memory formation after mild COVID-19. This CDR3 region has 15 residues. The J segment lost 0 bases and the V segment lost 4 bases, leaving 2 bases of the junction unmatched. Germline loops: CDR1 SNHLY, CDR2 FYNNEI. TCRdb itself ran the 5' RACE reads through MiXCR, one entry per CDR3 protein. This table has roughly 480,000 distinct CDR3 sequences, around a quarter appearing once. Sequencing was carried out using PBMCs or a T cell subset sorted from them (not recorded which). This sequence was found in an adult woman who had mild COVID-19 (a few samples of this study predate the infection). Cell type and time point are not known. This sequence joins TRBV2 and TRBJ2-1, with 8 bases fitting TRBD2. CDR3 DNA: TGTGCCAGCAGTGCCGGGGGGGCCTCCTACAATGAGCAGTTCTTC. Translating gives CASSAGGASYNEQFF.